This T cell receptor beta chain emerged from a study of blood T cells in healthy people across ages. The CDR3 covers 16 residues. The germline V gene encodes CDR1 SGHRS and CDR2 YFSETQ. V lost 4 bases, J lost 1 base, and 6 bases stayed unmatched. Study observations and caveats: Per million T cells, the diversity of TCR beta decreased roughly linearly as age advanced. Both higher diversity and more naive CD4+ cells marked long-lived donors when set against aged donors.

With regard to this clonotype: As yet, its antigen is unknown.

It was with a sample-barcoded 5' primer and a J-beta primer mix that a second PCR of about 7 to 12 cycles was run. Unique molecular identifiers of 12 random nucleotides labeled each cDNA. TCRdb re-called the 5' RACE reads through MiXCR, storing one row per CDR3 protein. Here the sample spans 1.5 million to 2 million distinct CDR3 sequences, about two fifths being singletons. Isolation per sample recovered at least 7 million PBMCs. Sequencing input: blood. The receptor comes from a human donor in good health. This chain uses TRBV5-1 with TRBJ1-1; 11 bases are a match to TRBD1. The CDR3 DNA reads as TGCGCCAGCAGCGGGACAGGGGGGCGGGGGAACACTGAAGCTTTCTTT. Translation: CASSGTGGRGNTEAFF.